The 22 T cell receptor beta chains presented below share a single source sample, sequenced in a study of blood T cell repertoires in COVID-19 (dated by TCRdb to 2018 to 2021). The library was made by the immunoSEQ multiplex PCR assay. Sourced from immuneACCESS, this table was stored by TCRdb with only in-frame sequences that have V and J called. A share of the clones is absent; for the studies checked, an unresolved V gene accounts for under half, and the remainder has no known explanation. The sample has 250,000 to 300,000 clones on record, under 90% of them singletons. 2% to 2.5% of the sample comes from the top ten. Material for sequencing was peripheral blood. The receptors were sampled from a man aged 45-60 years with acute or convalescent COVID-19.

The rearrangement joins TRBV14 to TRBJ1-1; TRBD1 agrees at 8 bases. The J segment lost 0 bases and the V segment lost 1 base, leaving 1 base of the junction unmatched. Per the germline V gene, CDR1 is SGHDN and CDR2 is FVKESK. CDR3 size: 15 residues. The CDR3 sequence: CASSQGDRLNTEAFF. CDR3 nucleotide sequence: TGTGCCAGCAGCCAAGGGGACAGGCTGAACACTGAAGCTTTCTTT.

This clone has just one count. This chain joins TRBV18 and TRBJ2-6; D perhaps matches TRBD1 (5 bases). Germline assignment: CDR1 KGHSH and CDR2 LQKENI. There are 15 residues in the CDR3. V was trimmed by 1 base and J by 3 bases, leaving 7 bases between them. In nucleotides, the CDR3 is TGTGCCAGCTCACCACAGGGGTTTGGGGCCAACGTCCTGACTTTC. Protein sequence: CASSPQGFGANVLTF.

This clone came up once. The chain links TRBV9 to TRBJ1-1, with 8 bases matching TRBD1. CDR3 length: 14 residues. The V segment lost 4 bases and the J segment 1 base; nucleotides outside the gene matches: 3. Germline V gene data show CDR1 as SGDLS and CDR2 as YYNGEE. The chain's CDR3 is CASSTTGGNTEAFF. Here the CDR3 DNA reads TGTGCCAGCAGCACAACAGGGGGGAACACTGAAGCTTTCTTT. The whole variable domain, filled in from reference TRBV9 and TRBJ1-1, reads DSGVTQTPKHLITATGQRVTLRCSPRSGDLSVYWYQQSLDQGLQFLIQYYNGEERAKGNILERFSAQQFPDLHSELNLSSLELGDSALYFCASSTTGGNTEAFFGQGTRLTVV.

This chain uses TRBV19 with TRBJ2-4; tentatively, D is TRBD2 (6 bases). This CDR3 has 19 residues. Trimming pared 3 bases from V and 1 base from J, leaving 22 bases between. Germline CDR1 reads LNHDA; CDR2 reads SQIVND (reference sequence). CDR3 in DNA: TGTGCCAGTAGTATTGAGGTCGTTAGGGGAGGTATGGCCAAAAACATTCAGTACTTC. It specifies CASSIEVVRGGMAKNIQYF.

This clone was seen only once. The chain employs TRBV15 and TRBJ2-3, with D perhaps matching TRBD2 (7 bases). CDR1 is LNHNV, CDR2 YYDKDF, per germline (reference sequence). The V and J ends lost 5 bases and 0 bases respectively, with 15 bases between them. The length of the CDR3 is 16 residues. CDR3 loop: CATSGGALGSTDTQYF. DNA for the CDR3: TGTGCCACCAGCGGGGGGGCTCTGGGGAGCACAGATACGCAGTATTTT.

As for this clone: Additional DNA sequences in this sample encode the identical CDR3. The chain links TRBV5-6 to TRBJ1-2; TRBD1 matches 9 bases. CDR1 and CDR2 from the germline V gene are SGHDT and YYEEEE. The CDR3 contains 14 residues. The V gene end was trimmed by 4 bases and the J gene end by 0 bases; junction bases not matched to a gene: 1. The chain's CDR3 is CASSGTGSNYGYTF. The CDR3 nucleotides read TGTGCCAGCAGCGGGACAGGGTCTAACTATGGCTACACCTTC.

The chain couples TRBV11-2 to TRBJ1-2, with D maybe TRBD1 (6 bases). Germline values: CDR1 SGHAT, CDR2 FQNNGV. The CDR3 contains 14 residues. Trimming pared 1 base from V and 5 bases from J, leaving 11 bases between. The chain's CDR3 is CASSLGGGGYGYTF. CDR3 nucleotides: TGTGCCAGCAGCTTAGGGGGAGGGGGTTATGGCTACACCTTC.

CDR3 protein: CASSARSSVTGGSYTGELFF. Written as DNA, the CDR3 is TGTGCCAGCAGCGCCCGTTCGTCCGTTACAGGGGGCTCTTACACCGGGGAGCTGTTTTTT. The V gene is TRBV5-8, the J gene TRBJ2-2; TRBD1 agrees at 9 bases. J was trimmed by 3 bases and V by 4 bases; bases with no gene match: 19. Germline lookup yields CDR1 SGHTS and CDR2 YDEGEE. The CDR3 spans 20 residues.

This clone was seen just once. The junction shows a germline mismatch at one end, possibly a read error. The gene calls are TRBV7-9 and TRBJ1-4; D is undetermined. Germline V gene sequence: CDR1 SEHNR, CDR2 FQNEAQ (reference sequence). This CDR3 has 12 amino acids. The CDR3 spells CATSEGNEKLFF. Written as DNA, the CDR3 is TGTGCCACCAGCGAGGGTAATGAAAAACTGTTTTTT.

The V gene is TRBV5-5, the J gene TRBJ2-3, with a possible D match to TRBD1 (6 bases). This CDR3 has 16 residues. Germline CDR1 SGHKS, CDR2 YYEKEE (reference sequence). Trimming cost V 4 bases and J 4 bases, with 19 bases left between them. CDR3 nucleotide sequence: TGTGCCAGCAGCGGGGGCGGAGGCCCCTTTCCAGATACGCAGTATTTT. Protein sequence: CASSGGGGPFPDTQYF.

Only one count was recorded for this clone. The chain has TRBV7-2 and TRBJ1-4, with a possible D match to TRBD1 (6 bases). The CDR3 extends over 18 amino acids. Germline lookup yields CDR1 SGHTA and CDR2 FQGNSA. V lost 5 bases to trimming and J lost 0 bases, with 19 bases between them. DNA for the CDR3: TGTGCCAGCAGCCAAGGGCGGCAGGGGATTTCAACTAATGAAAAACTGTTTTTT. It codes for CASSQGRQGISTNEKLFF. The variable domain in full, completed from reference TRBV7-2 and TRBJ1-4, reads GAGVSQSPSNKVTEKGKDVELRCDPISGHTALYWYRQSLGQGLEFLIYFQGNSAPDKSGLPSDRFSAERTGGSVSTLTIQRTQQEDSAVYLCASSQGRQGISTNEKLFFGSGTQLSVL.

The chain is built from TRBV5-1 and TRBJ2-7, with a tentative D call TRBD2 (5 bases). Germline-derived CDR1 and CDR2 are SGHRS and YFSETQ. The CDR3 extends over 14 amino acids. Trimming removed 4 bases from V and 0 bases from J, with 11 bases in between. CDR3 loop: CASSEGGNSYEQYF. The CDR3 DNA follows: TGCGCCAGCAGCGAAGGAGGAAACTCCTACGAGCAGTACTTC.

CDR3 in amino acids: CASSLGHTSNTGELFF. CDR3 sequence (DNA): TGTGCCAGCAGCTTGGGACATACCTCGAACACCGGGGAGCTGTTTTTT. The gene calls are TRBV5-8 and TRBJ2-2; D not resolved. Trimming stripped 0 bases from V and 0 bases from J, with 9 bases between. The CDR3 has 16 amino acids. CDR1 SGHTS and CDR2 YDEGEE come from the germline V gene.

The chain has TRBV7-6 and TRBJ2-1, with D possibly matching TRBD1 (6 bases). This CDR3 has 15 amino acids. The V end was cut by 5 bases, the J end by 4 bases, with 15 bases between. From germline, CDR1 is SGHVS and CDR2 FNYEAQ. CDR3 in amino acids: CASSPNPGVYNEQFF. CDR3 nucleotide sequence: TGTGCCAGCAGCCCAAACCCAGGGGTGTACAATGAGCAGTTCTTC. Full variable domain (outside the CDR3, taken from reference TRBV7-6 and TRBJ2-1): GAGVSQSPRYKVTKRGQDVALRCDPISGHVSLYWYRQALGQGPEFLTYFNYEAQQDKSGLPNDRFSAERPEGSISTLTIQRTEQRDSAMYRCASSPNPGVYNEQFFGPGTRLTVL.

The chain employs TRBV6-5 and TRBJ2-1, with 8 bases matching TRBD1. V was clipped by 7 bases and J by 2 bases; unmatched bases: 7. CDR1 is MNHEY and CDR2 is SVGAGI in the germline V gene. This CDR3 is 15 amino acids long. CDR3 loop: CASTTGTGPYNEQFF. In DNA, the CDR3 is TGTGCCAGCACGACCGGGACAGGACCCTACAATGAGCAGTTCTTC.

Comments on this clone: A junction boundary mismatches the germline segment, possibly from a read error. J is TRBJ2-3 and V is TRBV29-1, with 10 bases identical to TRBD2. The CDR3 length is 13 residues. The germline gives CDR1 SQVTM, CDR2 ANQGSEA. In DNA, the CDR3 is TGCAGCGTGAAGCGGGGGGGCACGGATACGCAGTATTTT. Protein sequence: CSVKRGGTDTQYF.

This sequence joins TRBV19 and TRBJ1-1; tentative D call: TRBD1 (5 bases). This CDR3 is built from 13 residues. Looked up from germline, CDR1 is LNHDA and CDR2 is SQIVND (reference sequence). The V gene lost 7 bases and the J gene lost 0 bases, with 9 bases spanning the gap. The CDR3 spells CASNHRMNTEAFF. In nucleotides, the CDR3 is TGTGCCAGTAATCACAGGATGAACACTGAAGCTTTCTTT.

This chain joins TRBV7-8 and TRBJ1-5; D not certain. CDR1 is SGHVS, CDR2 FQNEAQ, per germline. The ends were cut back, 5 bases at V and 4 bases at J, with 15 bases in the middle. This CDR3 spans 15 amino acids. CDR3 amino acids: CASSPTSVLNQPQHF. The CDR3 coding sequence is TGTGCCAGCAGCCCAACCAGCGTCCTTAATCAGCCCCAGCATTTT.

This clone was seen once. This chain joins TRBV7-8 and TRBJ2-2; D may be TRBD1 (5 bases). Germline values: CDR1 SGHVS, CDR2 FQNEAQ. The CDR3 is 15 residues long. Trimming removed 2 bases from V and 5 bases from J, with 12 bases in between. The CDR3 here is CASSLQGSGTGELFF. The CDR3 DNA reads TGTGCCAGCAGCTTACAGGGATCTGGGACCGGGGAGCTGTTTTTT.

To note about this clone: This sequence may be a read error, since a much larger clone differs from it by one base. V and J are TRBV7-9 and TRBJ2-7; 9 bases are a match to TRBD1. The ends lost 1 base at V and 5 bases at J; junction bases unmatched: 3. In germline, CDR1 is SEHNR, CDR2 FQNEAQ (reference sequence). This CDR3 contains 14 residues. The CDR3 is CASSLEQGAHEQYF. CDR3 nucleotide sequence: TGTGCCAGCAGCTTAGAACAGGGGGCCCACGAGCAGTACTTC.

To note about this clone: One end of the junction is discordant with germline, which a read error may explain. The CDR3 bases are TGCGCCAGCAGCTCGGGACTAGCGGTAGACCAGGAGACCCAGTACTTC. Its translation is CASSSGLAVDQETQYF. The genes are TRBV5-1 and TRBJ2-5, with TRBD2 matching over 11 bases. The CDR3 loop spans 16 amino acids. CDR1 and CDR2 (germline): SGHRS, YFSETQ.

The chain has TRBV12-3 or TRBV12-4 and TRBJ1-2; D uncertain. V gave up 6 bases and J gave up 4 bases, with 9 bases separating them. The CDR3 is 12 amino acids. Here the CDR3 DNA reads TGTGCCAGCAGCTCTTCTAGCTATGGCTACACCTTC. This translates into CASSSSSYGYTF.